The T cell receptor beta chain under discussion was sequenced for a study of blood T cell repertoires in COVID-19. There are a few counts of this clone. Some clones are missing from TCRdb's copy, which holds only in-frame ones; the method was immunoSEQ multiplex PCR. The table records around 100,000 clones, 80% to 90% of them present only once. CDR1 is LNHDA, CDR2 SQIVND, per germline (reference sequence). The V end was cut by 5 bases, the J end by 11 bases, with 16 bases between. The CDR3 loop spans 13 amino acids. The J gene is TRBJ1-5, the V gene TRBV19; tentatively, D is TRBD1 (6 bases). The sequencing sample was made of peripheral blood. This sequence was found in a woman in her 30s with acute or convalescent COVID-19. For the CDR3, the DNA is TGTGCCAGTAGTTCCTGGACAGTCCCGTCCCAGCATTTT. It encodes CASSSWTVPSQHF.